This TCR beta chain was captured by sequencing in a study of blood T cell repertoires in COVID-19. Study information: Donors in the United States, Italy and Spain gave samples during acute or convalescent COVID-19. Sample material is recorded as cDNA or gDNA derived from T cells, B-cell-depleted T cells, or PBMCs.

Trimming took off 1 base at V and 8 bases at J, with 14 bases between the two ends. CDR1 is MNHNS, CDR2 SASEGT, per germline. The CDR3 runs 14 residues. Authors' methods: Reference gene primers were amplified, and this amplification served to estimate nucleated cell counts. Clones were sequenced by immunoSEQ multiplex PCR, and TCRdb holds only the in-frame ones, with some missing. The V and J calls and the clone size are those of that table, but D and trimming were determined from the DNA. The repertoire holds about 480,000 clones, with 89% as singletons. Seattle-derived patients entered the study during active infection and were followed longitudinally. The table lists this clone with a count of one.

The TCR comes from a man aged 18 to 35 with COVID-19, enrolled during active disease. The chain employs TRBV6-1 and TRBJ1-2, with D tentatively TRBD1 (5 bases). Sequences were obtained from peripheral blood. The CDR3 loop reads CASSEGERGGGYTF. In DNA, the CDR3 is TGTGCCAGCAGTGAAGGAGAGAGGGGAGGCGGCTACACCTTC.